These 14 T cell receptor beta chains share one sample of origin, sequenced in a study of blood T cell dynamics during melanoma immunotherapy. Profiled with immunoSEQ multiplex PCR; TCRdb holds only in-frame clones, not every one. The repertoire includes around 10,000 clones, 84% of them detected once, and approximately 15% sits in the top ten. The sample's time point: pre-treatment baseline. The sample in question was blood, obtained from a patient treated with checkpoint blockade. The receptor set was obtained from a human donor with melanoma.

The rearrangement uses TRBV6-5 and TRBJ1-2, with a possible D match to TRBD1 (6 bases). This CDR3 comprises 14 residues. The ends were cut back, 2 bases at V and 4 bases at J, with 11 bases in the middle. Germline V CDR1 and CDR2: MNHEY, SVGAGI. CDR3 nucleotides: TGTGCCAGCAGTTACGGAGGGGGGATCTATGGCTACACCTTC. This sequence encodes CASSYGGGIYGYTF.

The V call is TRBV5-4, the J call TRBJ2-5; 10 nucleotides align to TRBD1. The CDR3 runs 16 residues. Trimming at V came to 4 bases and at J to 3 bases, leaving 9 bases not matched to a gene. Per the germline V gene, CDR1 is SGHNT and CDR2 is YYREEE (reference sequence). The CDR3 nucleotides read TGTGCCAGCAGCCGGTACCGGACAGGGGGGAAAGAGACCCAGTACTTC. Its translation is CASSRYRTGGKETQYF. The variable domain in full, with the rest retrieved from reference TRBV5-4 and TRBJ2-5, is ETGVTQSPTHLIKTRGQQVTLRCSSQSGHNTVSWYQQALGQGPQFIFQYYREEENGRGNFPPRFSGLQFPNYSSELNVNALELDDSALYLCASSRYRTGGKETQYFGPGTRLLVL.

The chain employs TRBV7-2 and TRBJ2-7; D ambiguous. Trimming removed 1 base at V and 3 bases at J, with 13 bases between. The CDR3 is made up of 15 amino acids. CDR1 and CDR2 from the germline V gene are SGHTA and FQGNSA. The CDR3 DNA is TGTGCCAGCAGCTTAGATCACTATACCTACTACGAGCAGTACTTC. It encodes CASSLDHYTYYEQYF.

This clone was seen only once. J is TRBJ2-1 and V is TRBV9, with D perhaps matching TRBD1 (6 bases). CDR3 length equals 15 residues. The germline V gene encodes CDR1 SGDLS and CDR2 YYNGEE. The V end was cut by 4 bases, the J end by 3 bases, with 14 bases between. The CDR3 protein is CASSLDSDNYNEQFF. DNA for the CDR3: TGTGCCAGCAGCTTGGACAGCGATAACTACAATGAGCAGTTCTTC.

V and J are TRBV7-9 and TRBJ2-4; D is undetermined. V lost 4 bases and J 7 bases, leaving 5 bases between the germline ends. CDR3 length: 11 residues. In germline, CDR1 is SEHNR, CDR2 FQNEAQ (reference sequence). CDR3 nucleotide sequence: TGTGCCAGCAGCTCCAGTAACATTCAGTACTTC. Its protein is CASSSSNIQYF.

The chain employs TRBV11-2 and TRBJ1-1, with D unclear. The CDR3 covers 14 residues. The V end lost 1 base, the J end lost 0 bases, and 6 bases lay between the germline ends. Germline V gives CDR1 SGHAT, CDR2 FQNNGV. The CDR3 protein is CASSLVGVNTEAFF. The CDR3 nucleotides are TGTGCCAGCAGCTTAGTCGGGGTGAACACTGAAGCTTTCTTT. The entire variable domain, with the rest obtained from reference TRBV11-2 and TRBJ1-1, is as follows: EAGVAQSPRYKIIEKRQSVAFWCNPISGHATLYWYQQILGQGPKLLIQFQNNGVVDDSQLPKDRFSAERLKGVDSTLKIQPAKLEDSAVYLCASSLVGVNTEAFFGQGTRLTVV.

CDR3 region: CASRSLGETNEKLFF. CDR3 DNA sequence: TGTGCCAGCAGGTCCCTCGGGGAGACTAATGAAAAACTGTTTTTT. The genes are TRBV5-6 and TRBJ1-4; D uncertain. From germline, CDR1 is SGHDT and CDR2 YYEEEE. V lost 5 bases and J 2 bases, leaving 13 bases between the germline ends. The CDR3 sequence is 15 residues long.

The table lists this clone with a count of one. This chain connects TRBV7-3 to TRBJ2-1, with 14 positions matching TRBD2. The germline V gene encodes CDR1 SGHTA and CDR2 FQGTGA. J lost 7 bases, V lost 3 bases, and 5 bases had no gene match. The CDR3 contains 16 residues. The CDR3 sequence: CASSLTSGGARNEQFF. The CDR3 nucleotides read TGTGCCAGCAGCTTGACTAGCGGGGGGGCTAGGAATGAGCAGTTCTTC.

V usage is TRBV4-1 and J usage is TRBJ2-7; no firm D call. Germline V gene data show CDR1 as MGHRA and CDR2 as YSYEKL. V lost 3 bases to trimming and J lost 0 bases, with 15 bases between them. There are 16 residues in the CDR3. In DNA, the CDR3 is TGCGCCAGCAGCCAGACATCAGCCTTTAGCTCCTACGAGCAGTACTTC. Its protein is CASSQTSAFSSYEQYF.

The rearrangement links TRBV28 to TRBJ1-5; D gene unclear. V was shortened by 7 bases and J by 4 bases, with 5 bases between the two germline ends. This CDR3 is built from 11 residues. Looked up from germline, CDR1 is MDHEN and CDR2 is SYDVKM. The chain's CDR3 is CASTSNQPQHF. The CDR3 nucleotides are TGTGCCAGCACATCTAATCAGCCCCAGCATTTT.

This clone was observed a handful of times. The chain uses TRBV16 and TRBJ1-1; D not certain. Trimming stripped 0 bases from V and 0 bases from J, with 5 bases between. The germline gives CDR1 KGHSY, CDR2 FQNENV. The CDR3 spans 14 residues. The CDR3: CASSQSGVNTEAFF. The DNA for the CDR3 is TGTGCCAGCAGCCAATCAGGAGTGAACACTGAAGCTTTCTTT.

Note on this clone: Other DNA sequences in the sample encode the same CDR3. The chain is built from TRBV11-3 and TRBJ2-3; maybe TRBD1 (5 bases). Trimming removed 3 bases from V and 0 bases from J, with 7 bases in between. The CDR3 covers 14 residues. In germline, CDR1 is SGHNT, CDR2 YENEEA. DNA of the CDR3: TGTGCCAGCAGCTTGGGGCGGAGCACAGATACGCAGTATTTT. Translated, it gives CASSLGRSTDTQYF.

About this clone itself: A much larger clone differs by one base, so this may be a read error. Other DNA sequences of this sample code for an identical CDR3. V and J are TRBV5-6 and TRBJ1-1; maybe TRBD1 (5 bases). The CDR3 is 16 residues long. Germline values: CDR1 SGHDT, CDR2 YYEEEE. CDR3: CARSLLGGGGNTEAFF. In nucleotides, the CDR3 is TGTGCCCGCAGCTTGCTGGGGGGGGGAGGCAACACTGAAGCTTTCTTT.

The rearrangement joins TRBV9 to TRBJ2-5, with a weak D call TRBD2 (6 bases). The CDR3 covers 15 residues. Germline V lookup: CDR1 SGDLS, CDR2 YYNGEE. V was trimmed by 3 bases and J by 3 bases, leaving 15 bases between them. This CDR3 is CASSADGRLKETQYF. CDR3 nucleotides: TGTGCCAGCAGCGCAGATGGGAGGTTAAAAGAGACCCAGTACTTC.